The 26 T cell receptor beta chains below come from one sample, sequenced in a study of CD8 T cells in Susac syndrome. Reverse transcription used about 0.45 to 1 ug RNA and random hexamers. TCRdb recomputed calls from the immunoSEQ multiplex PCR reads with MiXCR, one row per CDR3 protein. Among about 64,000 distinct CDR3 sequences listed, roughly 94% were seen once. Sequencing was carried out using CD8+ T cells from PBMCs. The receptor source for this set is a human donor with multiple sclerosis.

The rearrangement joins TRBV20-1 to TRBJ2-7; 7 nucleotides match TRBD2. The CDR3 is 14 amino acids. Looked up from germline, CDR1 is DFQATT and CDR2 is SNEGSKA (reference sequence). Trimming cost V 5 bases and J 0 bases; bases outside gene matches: 7. The CDR3 reads CSASGLVTSYEQYF. The CDR3 DNA is TGCAGTGCTTCCGGACTAGTGACCTCCTACGAGCAGTACTTC.

The rearrangement links TRBV5-6 to TRBJ2-3; D remains ambiguous. This CDR3 region has 12 residues. Germline V gene lookup returns CDR1 SGHDT and CDR2 YYEEEE. V lost 7 bases and J lost 3, with 9 bases in between. CDR3 in amino acids: CASSSGTDTQYF. For the CDR3, the DNA is TGTGCCAGCTCTTCGGGTACAGATACGCAGTATTTT.

V gene TRBV9 combines with J gene TRBJ2-1; D gene uncertain. The ends were cut back, 0 bases at V and 4 bases at J, with 5 bases in the middle. CDR1 and CDR2 from the germline V gene are SGDLS and YYNGEE. CDR3 length equals 13 residues. In nucleotides, the CDR3 is TGTGCCAGCAGCGTAGCGGATTACAATGAGCAGTTCTTC. Its protein product is CASSVADYNEQFF.

V usage is TRBV15 and J usage is TRBJ1-5; no reliable D call. This CDR3 spans 14 amino acids. The germline V gene encodes CDR1 LNHNV and CDR2 YYDKDF (reference sequence). With 6 bases removed from V and 1 base from J, the gap between germline ends came to 10 bases. The CDR3 region has the DNA TGTGCCACCAGTGGGAAACGGAGCAATCAGCCCCAGCATTTT. This translates into CATSGKRSNQPQHF.

This sequence joins TRBV4-1 and TRBJ2-1; a weak D match, TRBD2 (5 bases). V was clipped by 0 bases and J by 0 bases, with 15 bases between them. The CDR3 is 18 residues long. Germline V gene data show CDR1 as MGHRA and CDR2 as YSYEKL. The CDR3 loop reads CASSQDHPPAVSYNEQFF. CDR3 sequence (DNA): TGCGCCAGCAGCCAAGATCACCCGCCAGCGGTCTCCTACAATGAGCAGTTCTTC.

The V and J genes are TRBV4-3 and TRBJ2-3; D gene unclear. The germline V gene has CDR1 LGHNA and CDR2 YSLEER. The CDR3 has 14 residues. Trimming took off 0 bases at V and 0 bases at J, with 4 bases between the two ends. The CDR3 sequence is CASSQDTSTDTQYF. The CDR3 region has the DNA TGCGCCAGCAGCCAAGACACTAGCACAGATACGCAGTATTTT.

This clonotype was picked up one time. The chain links TRBV12-3 or TRBV12-4 to TRBJ2-3; D remains unclear. Trimming took off 6 bases at V and 2 bases at J, with 9 bases between the two ends. The CDR3 has 13 amino acids. The CDR3 DNA reads as TGTGCCAGCAGGGCGGACCTCACAGATACGCAGTATTTT. Translation: CASRADLTDTQYF.

This clonotype was seen a single time. The chain links TRBV3-1 to TRBJ2-3; D possibly corresponds to TRBD2 (5 bases). V gave up 4 bases and J gave up 2 bases, with 13 bases separating them. From germline, CDR1 is LGHDT and CDR2 YNNKEL (reference sequence). The CDR3 covers 15 residues. The CDR3 DNA reads TGTGCCAGCAGCCTAGTCAGCGGAGTCACAGATACGCAGTATTTT. Translation gives CASSLVSGVTDTQYF.

The V gene is TRBV19, the J gene TRBJ2-2, with TRBD1 matching over 9 bases. The CDR3 has 16 residues. The V gene end was trimmed by 3 bases and the J gene end by 4 bases; junction bases not matched to a gene: 6. Germline CDR1 LNHDA, CDR2 SQIVND (reference sequence). Written as DNA, the CDR3 is TGTGCCAGTAGTATTGAGGGACAGGGTTTCACCGGGGAGCTGTTTTTT. It codes for CASSIEGQGFTGELFF.

This chain connects TRBV4-3 to TRBJ1-4, with no clear D. The length of the CDR3 is 15 residues. Trimming shortened V by 1 base and J by 5 bases, and 11 bases separated the two germline ends. Germline V CDR1 and CDR2: LGHNA, YSLEER. CDR3 sequence reads: CASSQGWPVNEKLFF. The CDR3 coding sequence is TGCGCCAGCAGCCAAGGTTGGCCTGTGAATGAAAAACTGTTTTTT.

This clonotype showed up just once. J is TRBJ2-7 and V is TRBV7-9; TRBD2 matches 13 bases. Per the germline V gene, CDR1 is SEHNR and CDR2 is FQNEAQ (reference sequence). The CDR3 extends over 16 amino acids. The J segment lost 7 bases and the V segment lost 5 bases, leaving 11 bases of the junction unmatched. The CDR3 nucleotides are TGTGCCAGCAGCCCTCGGACTAGCGGGAGCTCAGGGGAGCAGTACTTC. Translated: CASSPRTSGSSGEQYF.

V usage is TRBV7-9 and J usage is TRBJ2-6; TRBD2 agrees at 10 bases. There are 17 residues in the CDR3. The trim removed 5 bases at V and 2 bases at J, leaving 6 bases unmatched. Germline CDR1 and CDR2: SEHNR and FQNEAQ (reference sequence). CDR3 bases: TGTGCCAGCAGCCGGAGGACTAGCGGAACTGGGGCCAACGTCCTGACTTTC. Amino acids: CASSRRTSGTGANVLTF.

The rearrangement joins TRBV24-1 to TRBJ2-1; D is unresolved. The CDR3 is 12 residues long. Germline V CDR1 and CDR2: KGHDR, SFDVKD. V gave up 4 bases and J gave up 6 bases, with 6 bases separating them. The CDR3 DNA follows: TGTGCCACCAGTGAGGCAGGCAATGAGCAGTTCTTC. It codes for CATSEAGNEQFF.

The CDR3: CASSVAVQETQYF. The CDR3 coding sequence is TGTGCCAGCAGCGTAGCGGTCCAAGAGACCCAGTACTTC. The J gene is TRBJ2-5, the V gene TRBV9; unclear D gene. The V end was cut by 0 bases, the J end by 1 base, with 4 bases between. The CDR3 is 13 residues long. The V gene's germline CDR1 is SGDLS and CDR2 YYNGEE.

This clonotype came up once. The gene calls are TRBV27 and TRBJ2-3, with unresolved D. The germline V and J ends were trimmed by 3 bases and 3 bases, with 4 bases remaining between them. This CDR3 spans 12 amino acids. CDR1 is MNHEY and CDR2 is SMNVEV in the germline V gene (reference sequence). In DNA, the CDR3 is TGTGCCAGCAGTTTCAGTACAGATACGCAGTATTTT. Protein sequence: CASSFSTDTQYF.

This chain connects TRBV7-9 to TRBJ2-7; D not certain. V gave up 6 bases and J gave up 2 bases, with 8 bases separating them. Per germline, CDR1 SEHNR and CDR2 FQNEAQ (reference sequence). The CDR3 has 12 amino acids. Here the CDR3 reads CASSLGTYEQYF. The DNA for the CDR3 is TGTGCCAGCAGTCTGGGGACCTACGAGCAGTACTTC. The complete variable domain, with remaining parts taken from reference TRBV7-9 and TRBJ2-7, reads DTGVSQNPRHKITKRGQNVTFRCDPISEHNRLYWYRQTLGQGPEFLTYFQNEAQLEKSRLLSDRFSAERPKGSFSTLEIQRTEQGDSAMYLCASSLGTYEQYFGPGTRLTVT.

The rearrangement uses TRBV7-9 and TRBJ1-2, with D unresolved. V lost 2 bases to trimming and J lost 4 bases, with 20 bases between them. CDR3 length: 17 residues. The germline gives CDR1 SEHNR, CDR2 FQNEAQ (reference sequence). CDR3: CASSLSEVGWGAYGYTF. The CDR3 DNA reads as TGTGCCAGCAGCTTAAGCGAAGTTGGTTGGGGTGCCTATGGCTACACCTTC.

The J gene is TRBJ2-3, the V gene TRBV13; 10 bases match TRBD1. Trimming at V came to 1 base and at J to 1 base, leaving 2 bases not matched to a gene. CDR1 is PRHDT, CDR2 FYEKMQ, per germline (reference sequence). CDR3 length: 16 residues. The CDR3 nucleotides are TGTGCCAGCAGCTTAGCCGGGACAGGGGGCACAGATACGCAGTATTTT. Protein product: CASSLAGTGGTDTQYF.

The rearrangement uses TRBV30 and TRBJ1-2; D gene ambiguous. V was clipped by 3 bases and J by 3 bases, with 11 bases between them. CDR3 length: 13 residues. CDR1 and CDR2 from the germline V gene are GTSNPN and SVGIG (reference sequence). The CDR3 nucleotides are TGTGCCTGGAGAGGGTTCCCACACTATGGCTACACCTTC. Translated, it gives CAWRGFPHYGYTF.

The V call is TRBV7-2, the J call TRBJ1-2, with TRBD1 identical over 11 bases. CDR3 length: 12 amino acids. Germline values: CDR1 SGHTA, CDR2 FQGNSA. The V segment lost 8 bases and the J segment 8 bases; nucleotides outside the gene matches: 4. DNA of the CDR3: TGTGCCAGCGGGGACAGGGGGAACGGCTACACCTTC. Its protein is CASGDRGNGYTF.

The sample holds one count of this clonotype. The chain joins TRBV28 to TRBJ2-5; D is perhaps TRBD2 (5 bases). CDR1 is MDHEN, CDR2 SYDVKM, per germline. The CDR3 spans 14 residues. The V end was cut by 3 bases, the J end by 7 bases, with 15 bases between. The CDR3 sequence: CASSLVGRGGTQYF. In DNA form, the CDR3 reads TGTGCCAGCAGTTTGGTAGGGAGAGGAGGGACCCAGTACTTC.

The V and J genes are TRBV28 and TRBJ1-2; possibly TRBD1 for D (5 bases). This CDR3 comprises 13 residues. Germline assignment: CDR1 MDHEN and CDR2 SYDVKM. The germline V and J ends were trimmed by 7 bases and 4 bases, with 13 bases remaining between them. The CDR3 reads CASMLDSAYGYTF. CDR3 nucleotides: TGTGCCAGCATGCTAGACAGTGCCTATGGCTACACCTTC.

The chain has TRBV27 and TRBJ2-7; unclear D gene. The CDR3 runs 13 residues. V gave up 0 bases and J gave up 5 bases, with 8 bases separating them. Germline assignment: CDR1 MNHEY and CDR2 SMNVEV (reference sequence). CDR3 DNA: TGTGCCAGCAGTTTATCGATCCTCCACGAGCAGTACTTC. This gives the protein CASSLSILHEQYF.

Written as DNA, the CDR3 is TGTGCCAGTAGGTTACTAGCGGGAGGGCCAAATGAGCAGTTCTTC. This translates into CASRLLAGGPNEQFF. The chain employs TRBV19 and TRBJ2-1, with 13 positions matching TRBD2. The CDR3 runs 15 residues. Trimming at V came to 6 bases and at J to 7 bases, leaving 6 bases not matched to a gene. Germline CDR1 LNHDA, CDR2 SQIVND (reference sequence).

This chain uses TRBV6-5 with TRBJ2-5; D is perhaps TRBD1 (6 bases). Between the trimmed V and J ends, which lost 3 bases and 4 bases, there was a span of 9 bases. Germline V CDR1 and CDR2: MNHEY, SVGAGI. The CDR3 contains 13 residues. The CDR3, as DNA: TGTGCCAGCAGTTATGTCAGGGGAGAGACCCAGTACTTC. It codes for CASSYVRGETQYF.

The chain uses TRBV29-1 and TRBJ1-2; D not resolved. Deletions cut 0 bases from V and 4 bases from J, with 18 bases between. Germline CDR1 reads SQVTM; CDR2 reads ANQGSEA. The CDR3 covers 16 residues. CDR3 loop: CSVEDGVRFCRYGYTF. CDR3 bases: TGCAGCGTTGAAGATGGGGTAAGGTTCTGCCGCTATGGCTACACCTTC.